This TCR beta chain emerged from a study of spatial heterogeneity in lung cancer. Study-level background: Matched bulk RNA-seq yielded a T cell module score, and TCR transcript counts in tumor regions correlated strongly with that score. Whole-study findings and limits: Tumoral mutation counts were tracked by counts of expanded intratumoral alpha and beta TCRs.

This clonotype was recorded many times. Antigen unknown. The study tagged each TCR cDNA molecule with a unique molecular identifier. TCRdb re-analysed the 5' RACE reads in MiXCR, keeping a single row per CDR3 protein. This sample has over 10,000 distinct CDR3 sequences; over 3% occur once, and the top ten carry roughly a sixth. Specified time point: sample taken at primary tumor resection. Patients with untreated early-stage non-small cell lung cancer, numbering 72, were the donors. Germline values: CDR1 SGDLS, CDR2 YYNGEE. The J segment lost 5 bases and the V segment lost 0 bases, leaving 7 bases of the junction unmatched. This CDR3 has 17 amino acids.

J is TRBJ2-3 and V is TRBV9, with 12 nucleotides matching TRBD2. This sequence was found in a male donor with early-stage non-small cell lung cancer. The material was lung tumor tissue, obtained at surgery. The CDR3 here is CASSVGRTSGELDTQYF. The CDR3 nucleotides are TGTGCCAGCAGCGTAGGAAGGACTAGCGGGGAGTTAGATACGCAGTATTTT. Variable domain in full (rest from reference TRBV9 and TRBJ2-3): DSGVTQTPKHLITATGQRVTLRCSPRSGDLSVYWYQQSLDQGLQFLIQYYNGEERAKGNILERFSAQQFPDLHSELNLSSLELGDSALYFCASSVGRTSGELDTQYFGPGTRLTVL.